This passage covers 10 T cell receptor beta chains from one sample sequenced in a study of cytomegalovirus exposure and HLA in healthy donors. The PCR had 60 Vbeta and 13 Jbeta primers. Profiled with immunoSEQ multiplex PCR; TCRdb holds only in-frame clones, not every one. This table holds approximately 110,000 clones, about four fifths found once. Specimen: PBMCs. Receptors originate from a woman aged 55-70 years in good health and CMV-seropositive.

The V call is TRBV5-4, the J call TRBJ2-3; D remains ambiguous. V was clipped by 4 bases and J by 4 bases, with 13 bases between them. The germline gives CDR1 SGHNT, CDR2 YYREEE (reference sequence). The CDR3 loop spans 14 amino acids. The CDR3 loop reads CASSQTLPPDTQYF. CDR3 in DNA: TGTGCCAGCAGCCAGACACTCCCCCCAGATACGCAGTATTTT.

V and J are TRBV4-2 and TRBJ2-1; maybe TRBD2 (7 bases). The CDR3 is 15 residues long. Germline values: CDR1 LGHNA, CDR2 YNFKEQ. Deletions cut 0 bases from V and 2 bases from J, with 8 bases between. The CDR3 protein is CASSQDGGPYNEQFF. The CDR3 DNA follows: TGTGCCAGCAGCCAAGACGGGGGGCCCTACAATGAGCAGTTCTTC.

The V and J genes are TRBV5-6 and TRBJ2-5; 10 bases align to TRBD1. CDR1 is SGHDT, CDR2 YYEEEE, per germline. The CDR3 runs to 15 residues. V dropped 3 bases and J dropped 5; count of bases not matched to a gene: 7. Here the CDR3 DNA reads TGTGCCAGCAGCTGGGGACAGGGGATTCGGGAGACCCAGTACTTC. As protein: CASSWGQGIRETQYF.

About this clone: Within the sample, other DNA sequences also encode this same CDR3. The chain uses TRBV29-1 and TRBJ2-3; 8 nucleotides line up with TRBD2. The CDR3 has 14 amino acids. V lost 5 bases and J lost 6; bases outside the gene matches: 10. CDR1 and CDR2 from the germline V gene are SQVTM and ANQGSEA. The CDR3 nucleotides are TGCAGCGTTCGGAGCGGGGGAACCACGGATACGCAGTATTTT. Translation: CSVRSGGTTDTQYF.

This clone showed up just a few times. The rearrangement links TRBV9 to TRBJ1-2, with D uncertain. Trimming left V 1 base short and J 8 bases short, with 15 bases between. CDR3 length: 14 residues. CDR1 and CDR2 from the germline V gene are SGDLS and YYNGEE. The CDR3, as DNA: TGTGCCAGCAGCGTACTATCTGGGAGTAACGGCTACACCTTC. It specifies CASSVLSGSNGYTF.

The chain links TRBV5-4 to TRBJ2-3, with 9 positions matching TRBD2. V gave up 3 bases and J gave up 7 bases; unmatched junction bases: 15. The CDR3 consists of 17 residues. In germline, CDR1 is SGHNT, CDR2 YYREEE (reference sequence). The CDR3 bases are TGTGCCAGCAGCTCCACTACAGGACTAGCGTACGCATATACGCAGTATTTT. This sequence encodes CASSSTTGLAYAYTQYF. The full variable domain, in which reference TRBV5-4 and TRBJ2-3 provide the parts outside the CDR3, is ETGVTQSPTHLIKTRGQQVTLRCSSQSGHNTVSWYQQALGQGPQFIFQYYREEENGRGNFPPRFSGLQFPNYSSELNVNALELDDSALYLCASSSTTGLAYAYTQYFGPGTRLTVL.

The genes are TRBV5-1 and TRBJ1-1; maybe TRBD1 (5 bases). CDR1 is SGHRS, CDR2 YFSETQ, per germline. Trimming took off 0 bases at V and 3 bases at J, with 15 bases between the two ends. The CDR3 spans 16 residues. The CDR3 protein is CASSLDRTLFYTEAFF. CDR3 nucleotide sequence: TGCGCCAGCAGCTTGGACAGGACCCTTTTTTACACTGAAGCTTTCTTT.

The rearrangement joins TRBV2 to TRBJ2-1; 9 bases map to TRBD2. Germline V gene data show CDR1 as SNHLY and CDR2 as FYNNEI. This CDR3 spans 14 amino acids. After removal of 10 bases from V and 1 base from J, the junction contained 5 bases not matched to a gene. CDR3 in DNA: TGTGCCATAAGCGGGGGGCTTTCCTACAATGAGCAGTTCTTC. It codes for CAISGGLSYNEQFF.

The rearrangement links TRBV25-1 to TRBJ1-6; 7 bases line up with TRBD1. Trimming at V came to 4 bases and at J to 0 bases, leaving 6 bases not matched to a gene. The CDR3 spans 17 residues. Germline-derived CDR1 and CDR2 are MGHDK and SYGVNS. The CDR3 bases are TGTGCCAGCAGTGCCCCGGGACAGAGCTCCTATAATTCACCCCTCCACTTT. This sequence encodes CASSAPGQSSYNSPLHF. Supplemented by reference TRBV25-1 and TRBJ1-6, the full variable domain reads EADIYQTPRYLVIGTGKKITLECSQTMGHDKMYWYQQDPGMELHLIHYSYGVNSTEKGDLSSESTVSRIRTEHFPLTLESARPSHTSQYLCASSAPGQSSYNSPLHFGNGTRLTVT.

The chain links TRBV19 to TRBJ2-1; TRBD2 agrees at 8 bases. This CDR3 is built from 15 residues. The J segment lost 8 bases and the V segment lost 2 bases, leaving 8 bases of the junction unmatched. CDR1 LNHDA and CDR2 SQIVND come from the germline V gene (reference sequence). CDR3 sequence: CASSITRTSWHEQFF. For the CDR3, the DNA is TGTGCCAGTAGTATAACCCGGACTAGCTGGCATGAGCAGTTCTTC.